Given below is one TCR beta chain in context. Its antigen is currently unknown. The sample belongs to a study of tumor and adjacent non-tumor tissue in lung cancer. RNA was extracted from bulk tissue without any cell sorting. Donors were chemotherapy-naive, newly diagnosed lung cancer surgical patients in China, August–late 2014. A modified ARM-PCR protocol with three rounds of nested PCR amplified TCRbeta. MiXCR, applied by TCRdb to the multiplex PCR reads, yields one record per CDR3 protein. In the table there are 220,000 or so distinct CDR3 sequences, less than 80% of which are singletons. CDR3 length: 13 amino acids. V dropped 4 bases and J dropped 1 base, with 10 bases sitting between them. Germline V lookup: CDR1 GTSNPN, CDR2 SVGIG (reference sequence). Study results and caveats: Patients with more diverse tumor TCRs had worse survival. Normal lung showed higher cumulative top 100 clone frequency than tumor.

The sequenced material came from lung tumor tissue. This chain connects TRBV30 to TRBJ1-1; D not resolved. The sequence was collected from a man between 60 and 70 years old with non-small cell lung cancer. The CDR3 is CAWTTMANTEAFF. The CDR3 nucleotides are TGTGCCTGGACTACTATGGCGAACACTGAAGCTTTCTTT.